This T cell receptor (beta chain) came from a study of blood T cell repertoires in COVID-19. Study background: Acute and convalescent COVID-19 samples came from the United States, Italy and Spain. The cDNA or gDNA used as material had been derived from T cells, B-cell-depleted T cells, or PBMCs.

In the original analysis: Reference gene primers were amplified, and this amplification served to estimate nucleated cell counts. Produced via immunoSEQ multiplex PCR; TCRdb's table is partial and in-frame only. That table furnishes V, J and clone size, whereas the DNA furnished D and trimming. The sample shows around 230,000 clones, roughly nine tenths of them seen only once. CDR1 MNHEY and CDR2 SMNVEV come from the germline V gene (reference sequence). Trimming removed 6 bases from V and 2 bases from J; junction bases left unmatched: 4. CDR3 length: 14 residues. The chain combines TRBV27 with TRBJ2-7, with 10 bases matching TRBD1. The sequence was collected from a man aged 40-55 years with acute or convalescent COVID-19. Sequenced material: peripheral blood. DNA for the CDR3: TGTGCCAGCAGACCGACAGGGGGCGCCTACGAGCAGTACTTC. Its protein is CASRPTGGAYEQYF.